Listed here is a single T cell receptor (beta chain). The target antigen is unknown. This entry comes from a study of CD8+ T cells in alopecia areata. CDR1 and CDR2 from the germline V gene are MGHRA and YSYEKL. V was trimmed by 3 bases and J by 7 bases, leaving 16 bases between them. The CDR3 runs to 15 residues. Whole-study findings and limits: Patients shared TCRs less clearly than mice did, possibly for HLA-related reasons. Lesional scalp, notably in alopecia totalis/universalis, had clonality above that of normal scalp.

Alopecia areata patients had lesional scalp punch biopsies and peripheral blood taken from them. cDNA reverse transcribed from extracted RNA served as the sequencing template. Sequencing was performed with immunoSEQ multiplex PCR; in TCRdb, only in-frame clones are kept and a portion is missing. The table lists about 13,000 clones, 50% to 60% of them singletons. Sequenced material: skin, taken at week 0. This chain connects TRBV4-1 to TRBJ2-4, with D perhaps TRBD1 (6 bases). The clonotype was recovered from a human donor with alopecia areata. The CDR3 loop is CASSHPLRQDNIQYF. DNA of the CDR3: TGCGCCAGCAGCCACCCCCTCCGACAGGATAACATTCAGTACTTC.